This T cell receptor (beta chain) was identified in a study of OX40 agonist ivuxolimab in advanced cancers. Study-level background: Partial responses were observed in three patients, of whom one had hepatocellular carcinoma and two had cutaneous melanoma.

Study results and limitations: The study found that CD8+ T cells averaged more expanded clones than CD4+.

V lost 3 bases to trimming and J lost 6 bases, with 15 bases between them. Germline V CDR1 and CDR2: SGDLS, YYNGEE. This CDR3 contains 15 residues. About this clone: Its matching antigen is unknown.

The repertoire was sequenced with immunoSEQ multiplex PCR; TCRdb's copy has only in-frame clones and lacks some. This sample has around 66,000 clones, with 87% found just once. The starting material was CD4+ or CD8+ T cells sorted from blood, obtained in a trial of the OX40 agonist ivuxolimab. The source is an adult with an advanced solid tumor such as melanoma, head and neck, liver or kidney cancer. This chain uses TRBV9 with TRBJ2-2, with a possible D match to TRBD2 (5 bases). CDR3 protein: CASSGQGLSPGELFF. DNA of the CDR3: TGTGCCAGCAGCGGACAAGGACTCTCCCCCGGGGAGCTGTTTTTT.